What follows is one TCR beta chain and its context. Its specificity is not known. The data were taken from a study of cytomegalovirus exposure and HLA in healthy donors. Primers: 60 Vbeta forward and 13 Jbeta reverse. Sequenced by immunoSEQ multiplex PCR; TCRdb stores in-frame clones only, minus some. The sample table sets out around 100,000 clones. V lost 3 bases to trimming and J lost 6 bases; unmatched junction nucleotides: 4. The CDR3 totals 15 residues. Germline CDR1 LGHNA, CDR2 YSLEER. Study findings and constraints: TCR beta V- and J-gene trimming, according to a later analysis, was linked to a missense DCLRE1C variant. As a later analysis revealed, the rate of TCR association differed by HLA locus, with DRB1 most and HLA-C fewest. Earlier analysis yielded a pattern in which most TCR beta V segments were productive about 90% or about 30% of the time.

The TCR sequence derives from a man over 45 in good health and CMV-seronegative. The chain links TRBV4-3 to TRBJ2-1; 11 bases agree with TRBD2. The material sequenced was PBMCs. CDR3: CASSHTSGGFNEQFF. Written as DNA, the CDR3 is TGCGCCAGCAGCCATACTAGCGGGGGCTTCAATGAGCAGTTCTTC.